These 25 T cell receptor beta chains came from one sample sequenced in a study of blood T cell repertoires in COVID-19. TCRdb's table, derived via immunoSEQ multiplex PCR, lists solely in-frame clones and lacks some. The table lists hundreds of thousands of clones, 85% to 90% of them singletons. Source material: PBMCs or T cells enriched from blood (not recorded which). These receptor sequences come from a woman aged 18-35 years with acute COVID-19.

CDR3 protein: CASSLGLSSSYEQYF. DNA of the CDR3: TGTGCCAGCAGCTTAGGTTTGAGTTCCTCCTACGAGCAGTACTTC. This chain links TRBV7-8 with TRBJ2-7; D is ambiguous. CDR1 and CDR2 from the germline V gene are SGHVS and FQNEAQ. This CDR3 is 15 amino acids long. Trimming cost V 1 base and J 0 bases, with 10 bases left between them.

The chain combines TRBV4-2 with TRBJ2-1; 10 nucleotides match TRBD2. The V segment lost 1 base and the J segment 3 bases; nucleotides outside the gene matches: 6. Germline V gives CDR1 LGHNA, CDR2 YNFKEQ. The CDR3 consists of 17 residues. CDR3 in amino acids: CASSQGGTSANYNEQFF. CDR3 DNA: TGTGCCAGCAGCCAAGGGGGGACTAGCGCAAACTACAATGAGCAGTTCTTC.

This chain joins TRBV12-3 or TRBV12-4 and TRBJ1-2; weak D call: TRBD1 (5 bases). This CDR3 is 13 amino acids long. Trimming took off 7 bases at V and 7 bases at J, with 16 bases between the two ends. The CDR3 loop reads CASTMWGLRGYTF. For the CDR3, the DNA is TGTGCCAGCACTATGTGGGGCCTACGTGGCTACACCTTC.

The rearrangement joins TRBV24-1 to TRBJ2-1; 9 nucleotides align to TRBD2. J was trimmed by 8 bases and V by 5 bases; bases with no gene match: 6. CDR1 and CDR2 (germline): KGHDR, SFDVKD. The CDR3 length is 14 residues. The CDR3 nucleotides are TGTGCCACCAGTGTGGCGGGAGGGGTCGATGAGCAGTTCTTC. Translating it yields CATSVAGGVDEQFF.

The chain is built from TRBV29-1 and TRBJ1-1, with TRBD1 matching 7 bases. The CDR3 is made up of 12 amino acids. CDR1 and CDR2 from the germline V gene are SQVTM and ANQGSEA. With 5 bases clipped from V and 11 bases from J, the junction kept 11 bases outside the gene matches. Written as DNA, the CDR3 is TGCAGCGTTAACGACAGGGTGCGTCGGGCTTTCTTT. It encodes CSVNDRVRRAFF.

This clone was detected only once. This sequence joins TRBV19 and TRBJ2-4; the D gene is possibly TRBD2 (6 bases). CDR3 length: 15 amino acids. Germline V gene data show CDR1 as LNHDA and CDR2 as SQIVND (reference sequence). Trimming pared 3 bases from V and 3 bases from J, leaving 12 bases between. The CDR3 sequence is CASSIRGADKNIQYF. The CDR3 DNA reads as TGTGCCAGTAGTATTCGCGGGGCCGACAAAAACATTCAGTACTTC.

The table lists this clone with many counts. V and J are TRBV19 and TRBJ2-1; a possible D gene is TRBD2 (6 bases). Trimming removed 8 bases at V and 7 bases at J, with 18 bases between. The CDR3 is 14 residues long. Germline CDR1 reads LNHDA; CDR2 reads SQIVND (reference sequence). The CDR3 DNA is TGTGCCAGTTCTCCTGGGGGGAGTTCGAATGAGCAGTTCTTC. Protein: CASSPGGSSNEQFF.

This clone appeared once. The rearrangement uses TRBV18 and TRBJ2-3; D unresolved. The CDR3 loop spans 12 amino acids. The V gene lost 4 bases and the J gene lost 2 bases, with 4 bases spanning the gap. Looked up from germline, CDR1 is KGHSH and CDR2 is LQKENI. CDR3 loop: CASSRDTDTQYF. The CDR3, as DNA: TGTGCCAGCTCACGAGACACAGATACGCAGTATTTT.

The CDR3 nucleotides are TGTGCCAGCAGCCAGTCCGTCGGCGGAGCTAACTATGGCTACACCTTC. Translation gives CASSQSVGGANYGYTF. This chain connects TRBV11-2 to TRBJ1-2; D not certain. The CDR3 sequence is 16 residues long. CDR1 and CDR2 (germline): SGHAT, FQNNGV. Trimming cost V 5 bases and J 0 bases, with 16 bases left between them.

This sequence joins TRBV30 and TRBJ1-4, with 7 positions matching TRBD1. The CDR3 is made up of 16 amino acids. Looked up from germline, CDR1 is GTSNPN and CDR2 is SVGIG (reference sequence). V lost 0 bases and J lost 0; bases outside the gene matches: 4. This CDR3 reads CAWSVLGTATNEKLFF. The CDR3 nucleotides are TGTGCCTGGAGTGTTCTCGGGACAGCAACTAATGAAAAACTGTTTTTT.

The chain is built from TRBV5-1 and TRBJ2-1, with a weak D call TRBD1 (6 bases). CDR1 is SGHRS and CDR2 is YFSETQ in the germline V gene. V was pared by 1 base and J by 4 bases, with 15 bases between. This CDR3 has 16 residues. In DNA, the CDR3 is TGCGCCAGCAGCTTGAAACAGGGCTTCGAGTACAATGAGCAGTTCTTC. It is translated as CASSLKQGFEYNEQFF.

The chain couples TRBV10-3 to TRBJ1-4; D is ambiguous. The CDR3 sequence is 18 residues long. Trimming cost V 0 bases and J 3 bases, with 17 bases left between them. CDR1 ENHRY and CDR2 SYGVKD come from the germline V gene. CDR3 sequence reads: CAISESVGKGASNEKLFF. The DNA for the CDR3 is TGTGCCATCAGTGAGTCAGTGGGCAAGGGAGCGTCTAATGAAAAACTGTTTTTT.

The chain links TRBV4-2 to TRBJ2-6; D gene ambiguous. There are 15 residues in the CDR3. Trimming stripped 0 bases from V and 4 bases from J, with 7 bases between. Germline CDR1 reads LGHNA; CDR2 reads YNFKEQ. The CDR3 DNA follows: TGTGCCAGCAGCCAAGATTACATGGGGGCCAACGTCCTGACTTTC. This sequence encodes CASSQDYMGANVLTF.

The chain carries TRBV11-3 and TRBJ2-1, with 9 bases fitting TRBD2. CDR3 length: 15 residues. CDR1 SGHNT and CDR2 YENEEA come from the germline V gene. Losses at the gene ends were 2 bases for V and 7 bases for J; bases not matched to a gene: 6. CDR3: CASSLRREGKNEQFF. The CDR3 nucleotides are TGTGCCAGCAGCTTAAGGCGGGAGGGGAAGAATGAGCAGTTCTTC.

The V gene is TRBV6-2 or TRBV6-3, the J gene TRBJ2-5, with TRBD2 matching over 8 bases. The ends lost 2 bases at V and 2 bases at J; junction bases unmatched: 7. This CDR3 comprises 16 residues. CDR1 and CDR2 from the germline V gene are MNHEY and SVGEGT. CDR3 bases: TGTGCCAGCAGTTACACCCGGGGGGGCGGTCAAGAGACCCAGTACTTC. This sequence encodes CASSYTRGGGQETQYF.

This clone occurred a few times. The rearrangement joins TRBV27 to TRBJ1-2; the D is unclear. Trimming cost V 4 bases and J 8 bases, with 8 bases left between them. CDR3 length: 11 amino acids. Looked up from germline, CDR1 is MNHEY and CDR2 is SMNVEV (reference sequence). In DNA, the CDR3 is TGTGCCAGCAGTTCGGGAGGGGGCTACACCTTC. This gives the protein CASSSGGGYTF.

J is TRBJ2-7 and V is TRBV6-5; D perhaps matches TRBD2 (5 bases). This CDR3 region has 16 residues. V lost 0 bases and J lost 0, with 12 bases in between. Germline CDR1 MNHEY, CDR2 SVGAGI. CDR3 region: CASSYSESTNSYEQYF. The DNA for the CDR3 is TGTGCCAGCAGTTACTCGGAGTCGACTAACTCCTACGAGCAGTACTTC.

The J gene is TRBJ2-2, the V gene TRBV19, with D uncertain. The CDR3 has 15 amino acids. Trimming stripped 7 bases from V and 0 bases from J, with 12 bases between. Germline CDR1 is LNHDA and CDR2 is SQIVND (reference sequence). The CDR3 DNA reads as TGTGCCAGTAATCCCTATGGAGCGAACACCGGGGAGCTGTTTTTT. As protein: CASNPYGANTGELFF.

The gene calls are TRBV19 and TRBJ2-1; tentative D call: TRBD2 (5 bases). This CDR3 region has 14 residues. CDR1 LNHDA and CDR2 SQIVND come from the germline V gene (reference sequence). Trimming shortened V by 7 bases and J by 1 base, and 11 bases separated the two germline ends. Here the CDR3 reads CASTTGGSYNEQFF. Here the CDR3 DNA reads TGTGCCAGTACAACCGGCGGGTCCTACAATGAGCAGTTCTTC.

This clone came up once. The CDR3 loop reads CASSWTHNQPQHF. The CDR3, as DNA: TGTGCCAGCAGCTGGACACATAATCAGCCCCAGCATTTT. The V gene is TRBV2, the J gene TRBJ1-5, with TRBD1 as a possible D gene (5 bases). Trimming removed 6 bases from V and 4 bases from J, with 10 bases in between. Per germline, CDR1 SNHLY and CDR2 FYNNEI. This CDR3 has 13 residues.

The chain links TRBV15 to TRBJ2-1, with 14 nucleotides matching TRBD2. This CDR3 comprises 19 residues. V gave up 0 bases and J gave up 8 bases; unmatched junction bases: 12. The germline CDR1 and CDR2 sequences are LNHNV and YYDKDF (reference sequence). In nucleotides, the CDR3 is TGTGCCACCAGCAGAGAGGGGGGGACTAGCGGGAGTTTTTTTGATGAGCAGTTCTTC. Translating it yields CATSREGGTSGSFFDEQFF.

The DNA of the CDR3 is TGTGCCAGCAGTGAAAACGACAATAGCAATCAGCCCCAGCATTTT. The encoded protein is CASSENDNSNQPQHF. The rearrangement uses TRBV6-4 and TRBJ1-5; D is uncertain. The V end was cut by 3 bases, the J end by 0 bases, with 9 bases between. The CDR3 extends over 15 amino acids. CDR1 MRHNA and CDR2 SNTAGT come from the germline V gene.

The V and J genes are TRBV19 and TRBJ2-1; the D gene is possibly TRBD1 (6 bases). In germline, CDR1 is LNHDA, CDR2 SQIVND (reference sequence). This CDR3 has 12 residues. V lost 5 bases to trimming and J lost 10 bases, with 12 bases between them. The CDR3, as DNA: TGTGCCAGTAGTGTCAGGGGTGGGGAGCAGTTCTTC. Translation gives CASSVRGGEQFF.

The genes are TRBV7-2 and TRBJ2-7; 9 nucleotides line up with TRBD2. After removal of 5 bases from V and 7 bases from J, the junction contained 15 bases not matched to a gene. This CDR3 contains 16 residues. Germline V CDR1 and CDR2: SGHTA, FQGNSA. CDR3 sequence reads: CASSPGVGSGSGEQYF. Written as DNA, the CDR3 is TGTGCCAGCAGCCCGGGCGTTGGTAGCGGGAGTGGGGAGCAGTACTTC.

The rearrangement uses TRBV24-1 and TRBJ2-1, with 13 nucleotides matching TRBD2. The CDR3 is 17 residues long. Trimming at V came to 4 bases and at J to 9 bases, leaving 11 bases not matched to a gene. Germline CDR1 is KGHDR and CDR2 is SFDVKD. The CDR3 DNA sequence: TGTGCCACCAGTGACCTGGGACTAGCGGGAACTCGGGGTGAGCAGTTCTTC. This encodes CATSDLGLAGTRGEQFF.